One and the same sample provided the 20 T cell receptor beta chains below, sequenced in a study of T cell repertoires in aging, cancer and after chemotherapy. A mixed TRB-A/B primer pool amplified rearranged TRB by multiplex touch-down PCR. TCRdb re-called the multiplex PCR reads through MiXCR, storing one row per CDR3 protein. Among about 610 distinct CDR3 sequences listed, about 83% were seen once. The template was genomic DNA from peripheral blood, not RNA. Sequencing was performed on blood. These TCRs come from a human donor with a solid tumor.

The V call is TRBV13, the J call TRBJ2-3, with D maybe TRBD2 (6 bases). The V gene lost 6 bases and the J gene lost 6 bases, with 13 bases spanning the gap. The CDR3 length is 13 residues. Germline CDR1 reads PRHDT; CDR2 reads FYEKMQ (reference sequence). The chain's CDR3 is CASRGTSTDTQYF. Written as DNA, the CDR3 is TGTGCCAGCAGAGGGACTTCCACGGATACGCAGTATTTT.

The J gene is TRBJ1-6, the V gene TRBV27; TRBD1 might be the D (5 bases). Germline V gives CDR1 MNHEY, CDR2 SMNVEV (reference sequence). V dropped 3 bases and J dropped 10 bases, with 10 bases sitting between them. The CDR3 length is 13 residues. This chain's CDR3 is CASSFMGGSPLHF. The DNA of the CDR3 is TGTGCCAGCAGTTTTATGGGGGGATCACCCCTCCACTTT.

A few counts support this clonotype. The chain carries TRBV6-1 and TRBJ1-2, with 10 bases aligning to TRBD1. CDR1 MNHNS and CDR2 SASEGT come from the germline V gene. V shed 6 bases and J 4 bases; nucleotides not matched to a gene: 5. This CDR3 spans 14 amino acids. CDR3 residues: CASSTGQGGYGYTF. DNA of the CDR3: TGTGCCAGCAGCACTGGACAGGGGGGCTATGGCTACACCTTC.

The chain recombines TRBV7-6 with TRBJ2-1; D unclear. V lost 5 bases, J lost 3 bases, and 5 bases lay in between. Germline CDR1 is SGHVS and CDR2 is FNYEAQ. This CDR3 contains 12 residues. In nucleotides, the CDR3 is TGTGCCAGCAGCGCAGACTACAATGAGCAGTTCTTC. Translation: CASSADYNEQFF.

The chain recombines TRBV6-5 with TRBJ1-2, with TRBD1 identical over 7 bases. There are 12 residues in the CDR3. V was pared by 6 bases and J by 8 bases, with 6 bases of the junction left unmatched. CDR1 and CDR2 from the germline V gene are MNHEY and SVGAGI. CDR3 loop: CASSMGQRGYTF. For the CDR3, the DNA is TGTGCCAGCAGCATGGGACAGCGCGGCTACACCTTC.

The chain combines TRBV27 with TRBJ2-1; 10 positions agree with TRBD1. J gave up 9 bases and V 4 bases, and 12 bases lay outside the gene matches. The CDR3 length is 16 residues. Germline V gene lookup returns CDR1 MNHEY and CDR2 SMNVEV (reference sequence). The CDR3 nucleotides are TGTGCCAGCAGTTCTCCAGGGGACAGGGGAGCTCGTGAGCAGTTCTTC. The encoded protein is CASSSPGDRGAREQFF.

The chain links TRBV12-3 or TRBV12-4 to TRBJ2-2; the D is unclear. The V end was cut by 3 bases, the J end by 0 bases, with 8 bases between. There are 15 residues in the CDR3. The CDR3 reads CASSFLHANTGELFF. CDR3 nucleotide sequence: TGTGCCAGCAGTTTCTTACACGCGAACACCGGGGAGCTGTTTTTT.

The chain carries TRBV6-5 and TRBJ1-3, with D possibly being TRBD1 (5 bases). The CDR3 has 15 residues. Germline V gene sequence: CDR1 MNHEY, CDR2 SVGAGI. Trimming removed 6 bases at V and 1 base at J, with 13 bases between. This chain's CDR3 is CASSSGQGSGNTIYF. The DNA of the CDR3 is TGTGCCAGCAGCTCAGGTCAGGGATCTGGAAACACCATATATTTT.

The chain links TRBV12-3 or TRBV12-4 to TRBJ1-2; D gene unclear. The V end lost 5 bases, the J end lost 4 bases, and 11 bases lay between the germline ends. This CDR3 is 13 amino acids long. CDR3 nucleotide sequence: TGTGCCAGCAGTGGCAGTGGCACCTATGGCTACACCTTC. It specifies CASSGSGTYGYTF.

The chain carries TRBV6-5 and TRBJ1-1; D not certain. The CDR3 has 13 amino acids. V was shortened by 0 bases and J by 3 bases, with 5 bases between the two germline ends. Germline lookup yields CDR1 MNHEY and CDR2 SVGAGI. The chain's CDR3 is CASSYSAYTEAFF. The CDR3 DNA reads TGTGCCAGCAGTTACTCTGCTTACACTGAAGCTTTCTTT.

The rearrangement links TRBV7-9 to TRBJ2-6; D is ambiguous. The CDR3 loop spans 16 amino acids. Looked up from germline, CDR1 is SEHNR and CDR2 is FQNEAQ (reference sequence). The germline V and J ends were trimmed by 2 bases and 7 bases, with 15 bases remaining between them. CDR3 DNA: TGTGCCAGCAGCTTAACCCCAGGCATGGGAGCCAACGTCCTGACTTTC. Translated: CASSLTPGMGANVLTF.

The chain combines TRBV12-3 or TRBV12-4 with TRBJ2-5, with D possibly TRBD2 on 5 matching bases. The CDR3 consists of 13 residues. V lost 9 bases, J lost 7 bases, and 18 bases lay in between. CDR3 coding DNA: TGTGCCAGTACCCGGACTTCTTGGGGGACCCAGTACTTC. It yields the protein CASTRTSWGTQYF.

The CDR3 DNA follows: TGTGCCAGCAGCACCCTGACAGGGAGGGATAACTATGGCTACACCTTC. Residues: CASSTLTGRDNYGYTF. The gene calls are TRBV5-5 and TRBJ1-2; 7 positions match TRBD1. Per germline, CDR1 SGHKS and CDR2 YYEKEE (reference sequence). Trimming removed 4 bases from V and 1 base from J; junction bases left unmatched: 10. CDR3 size: 16 residues.

This chain connects TRBV6-5 to TRBJ2-1; D may be TRBD2 (5 bases). CDR3 length: 15 amino acids. CDR1 and CDR2 (germline): MNHEY, SVGAGI. Trimming shortened V by 1 base and J by 5 bases, and 12 bases separated the two germline ends. CDR3 sequence reads: CASSYYDYNHNEQFF. The CDR3 coding sequence is TGTGCCAGCAGTTACTATGACTATAACCACAATGAGCAGTTCTTC.

The chain uses TRBV18 and TRBJ1-2; 10 nucleotides match TRBD1. The V gene's germline CDR1 is KGHSH and CDR2 LQKENI. Trimming removed 2 bases from V and 7 bases from J; junction bases left unmatched: 4. The CDR3 sequence is 14 residues long. This chain's CDR3 is CASSPGGQGIGYTF. Here the CDR3 DNA reads TGTGCCAGCTCACCAGGGGGACAGGGGATTGGCTACACCTTC.

The chain joins TRBV11-2 to TRBJ1-4; TRBD1 aligns across 7 bases. V trimming: 0 bases; J trimming: 5 bases; junction bases outside the gene matches: 6. The V gene's germline CDR1 is SGHAT and CDR2 FQNNGV. CDR3 length: 16 amino acids. This CDR3 is CASSLDNRGKNEKLFF. CDR3 nucleotide sequence: TGTGCCAGCAGCTTAGATAACAGGGGCAAAAATGAAAAACTGTTTTTT.

This chain joins TRBV15 and TRBJ2-2; D is uncertain. Germline lookup yields CDR1 LNHNV and CDR2 YYDKDF (reference sequence). V was trimmed by 5 bases and J by 6 bases, leaving 10 bases between them. The CDR3 is 13 amino acids. CDR3 residues: CATSRVEAGELFF. For the CDR3, the DNA is TGTGCCACCAGCCGGGTTGAGGCCGGGGAGCTGTTTTTT.

The chain recombines TRBV10-3 with TRBJ2-6, with D unresolved. Deletions cut 8 bases from V and 0 bases from J, with 14 bases between. The germline CDR1 and CDR2 sequences are ENHRY and SYGVKD. The length of the CDR3 is 16 residues. As DNA, the CDR3 is TGTGCCATCTCCTATGGACGGAACTCTGGGGCCAACGTCCTGACTTTC. Its protein is CAISYGRNSGANVLTF.

The chain has TRBV19 and TRBJ2-2; D might be TRBD1 (5 bases). V lost 3 bases to trimming and J lost 6 bases, with 5 bases between them. Per the germline V gene, CDR1 is LNHDA and CDR2 is SQIVND (reference sequence). This CDR3 comprises 12 residues. For the CDR3, the DNA is TGTGCCAGTAGTATGACAGCCGGGGAGCTGTTTTTT. It codes for CASSMTAGELFF. The full variable domain, its missing parts supplied by reference TRBV19 and TRBJ2-2, is DGGITQSPKYLFRKEGQNVTLSCEQNLNHDAMYWYRQDPGQGLRLIYYSQIVNDFQKGDIAEGYSVSREKKESFPLTVTSAQKNPTAFYLCASSMTAGELFFGEGSRLTVL.

This clonotype has just a few counts. The chain uses TRBV11-1 and TRBJ2-2, with 10 nucleotides matching TRBD2. CDR1 is SGHAT and CDR2 is FQDESV in the germline V gene (reference sequence). The junction had 5 bases not matched to a gene; V was cut back by 1 base and J by 3 bases. CDR3 length equals 17 residues. DNA for the CDR3: TGTGCCAGCAGCTTAGGGCAACTAGCGGGGTACACCGGGGAGCTGTTTTTT. Translation: CASSLGQLAGYTGELFF.